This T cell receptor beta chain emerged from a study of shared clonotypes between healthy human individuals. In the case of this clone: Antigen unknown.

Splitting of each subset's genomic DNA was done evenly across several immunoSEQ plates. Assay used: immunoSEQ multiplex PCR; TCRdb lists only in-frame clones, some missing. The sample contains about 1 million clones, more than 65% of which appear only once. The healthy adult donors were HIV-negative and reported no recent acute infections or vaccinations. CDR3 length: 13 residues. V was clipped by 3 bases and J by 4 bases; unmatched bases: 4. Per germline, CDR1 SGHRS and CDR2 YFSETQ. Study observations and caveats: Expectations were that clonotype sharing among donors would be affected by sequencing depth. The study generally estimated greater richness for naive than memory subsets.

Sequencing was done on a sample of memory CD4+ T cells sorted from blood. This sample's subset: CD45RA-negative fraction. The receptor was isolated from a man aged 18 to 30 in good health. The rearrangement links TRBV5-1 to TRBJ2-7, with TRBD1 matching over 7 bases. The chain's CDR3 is CASSWTGGYEQYF. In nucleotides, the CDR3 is TGCGCCAGCAGCTGGACAGGCGGGTACGAGCAGTACTTC.